This passage covers 18 T cell receptor beta chains from one sample sequenced in a study of blood T cell repertoires in COVID-19. Clones were sequenced by immunoSEQ multiplex PCR, and TCRdb holds only the in-frame ones, with some missing. This sample yields 260,000 or so clones, of which roughly 88% are seen a single time; 0.95% to 1.5% belongs to the top ten. The sequencing sample was made of PBMCs or T cells enriched from blood (not recorded which). Receptors originate from a woman in her thirties or forties with acute COVID-19.

The chain joins TRBV7-6 to TRBJ1-3, with D perhaps matching TRBD1 (6 bases). Germline assignment: CDR1 SGHVS and CDR2 FNYEAQ. V was cut by 2 bases and J by 0 bases, with 17 bases left in between. The CDR3 has 18 residues. CDR3 sequence reads: CASSLSSGHPSSGNTIYF. Written as DNA, the CDR3 is TGTGCCAGCAGCTTATCGTCGGGACACCCAAGCTCTGGAAACACCATATATTTT.

The chain joins TRBV9 to TRBJ2-5; the D gene is possibly TRBD2 (6 bases). Germline loops: CDR1 SGDLS, CDR2 YYNGEE. Trimming took 0 bases from V and 9 from J, leaving 18 bases between them. This CDR3 is 15 amino acids long. CDR3 nucleotides: TGTGCCAGCAGCGTAGGACGCCCGCCCTCGGGGGCCCAGTACTTC. Encoded protein: CASSVGRPPSGAQYF.

The chain couples TRBV2 to TRBJ2-7; D possibly corresponds to TRBD2 (6 bases). Germline values: CDR1 SNHLY, CDR2 FYNNEI. The CDR3 extends over 14 amino acids. Trimming left V 10 bases short and J 3 bases short, with 19 bases between. The CDR3 loop is CATHVPREFYEQYF. The CDR3 DNA reads TGTGCCACCCACGTACCCCGGGAGTTCTACGAGCAGTACTTC. The full variable domain, completed using reference TRBV2 and TRBJ2-7, is EPEVTQTPSHQVTQMGQEVILRCVPISNHLYFYWYRQILGQKVEFLVSFYNNEISEKSEIFDDQFSVERPDGSNFTLKIRSTKLEDSAMYFCATHVPREFYEQYFGPGTRLTVT.

The rearrangement uses TRBV7-9 and TRBJ1-1; TRBD1 matches 11 bases. Germline loops: CDR1 SEHNR, CDR2 FQNEAQ (reference sequence). V lost 7 bases and J lost 10; bases outside the gene matches: 20. The CDR3 length is 17 residues. This chain's CDR3 is CASTLDLSPGQGVRAFF. CDR3 DNA: TGTGCCAGCACTTTAGACCTCTCCCCGGGACAGGGGGTAAGAGCTTTCTTT.

J is TRBJ1-2 and V is TRBV28; 9 bases fit TRBD1. V lost 6 bases to trimming and J lost 7 bases; unmatched junction nucleotides: 6. The CDR3 runs to 13 residues. CDR1 is MDHEN and CDR2 is SYDVKM in the germline V gene. The CDR3 coding sequence is TGTGCCAGCAGGGGACAGGGTGTTATTGGCTACACCTTC. Its translation is CASRGQGVIGYTF.

This chain uses TRBV25-1 with TRBJ1-6; D call uncertain. V was cut by 5 bases and J by 7 bases, with 9 bases left in between. Germline values: CDR1 MGHDK, CDR2 SYGVNS. This CDR3 comprises 13 residues. CDR3 sequence: CASSPRFNSPLHF. In nucleotides, the CDR3 is TGTGCCAGCAGTCCCAGATTCAATTCACCCCTCCACTTT.

DNA of the CDR3: TGTGCCAGCAGCGACTGGACAGGGGGCAATGAGCAGTTCTTC. Translated, it gives CASSDWTGGNEQFF. The V call is TRBV9, the J call TRBJ2-1; the match to TRBD1 covers 10 bases. Trimming at V came to 3 bases and at J to 6 bases, leaving 3 bases not matched to a gene. Germline assignment: CDR1 SGDLS and CDR2 YYNGEE. The CDR3 length is 14 residues.

The rearrangement uses TRBV6-1 and TRBJ2-1, with D maybe TRBD1 (6 bases). CDR1 and CDR2 (germline): MNHNS, SASEGT. Trimming took 0 bases from V and 7 from J, leaving 13 bases between them. This CDR3 spans 15 amino acids. The CDR3 spells CASSEAPGTRNEQFF. The CDR3, as DNA: TGTGCCAGCAGTGAAGCCCCCGGGACAAGGAATGAGCAGTTCTTC.

The CDR3 DNA sequence: TGTGCCAGCAGCCCGGGACAGGGTGTTGATAGCAATCAGCCCCAGCATTTT. Translated: CASSPGQGVDSNQPQHF. This chain uses TRBV7-9 with TRBJ1-5, with TRBD1 matching over 9 bases. This CDR3 has 17 amino acids. Germline CDR1 reads SEHNR; CDR2 reads FQNEAQ (reference sequence). V lost 5 bases and J lost 0; bases outside the gene matches: 8.

The genes are TRBV6-5 and TRBJ1-2; TRBD1 might be the D (5 bases). The germline CDR1 and CDR2 sequences are MNHEY and SVGAGI. With 1 base removed from V and 5 bases from J, the gap between germline ends came to 14 bases. The CDR3 extends over 15 amino acids. DNA of the CDR3: TGTGCCAGCAGTTACTTCGGGGGAATGGATTATGGCTACACCTTC. Its protein is CASSYFGGMDYGYTF.

In this sample, this clone turned up once. The chain is built from TRBV27 and TRBJ2-7, with D maybe TRBD2 (6 bases). Germline V gives CDR1 MNHEY, CDR2 SMNVEV (reference sequence). The CDR3 contains 16 residues. V lost 5 bases, J lost 2 bases, and 19 bases lay in between. CDR3 DNA: TGTGCCAGCAGTCCTTCCCTGGGGGGAATTGCCTACGAGCAGTACTTC. Amino acids: CASSPSLGGIAYEQYF.

The rearrangement uses TRBV5-8 and TRBJ2-5; TRBD1 agrees at 8 bases. The CDR3 is 14 residues long. Germline V gives CDR1 SGHTS, CDR2 YDEGEE. V trimming: 0 bases; J trimming: 10 bases; junction bases outside the gene matches: 8. The CDR3 DNA follows: TGTGCCAGCAGCTTGGGGGGTGCAGGGGGCGACCAGTACTTC. Amino acid sequence: CASSLGGAGGDQYF.

V and J are TRBV10-3 and TRBJ2-7; D possibly corresponds to TRBD1 (6 bases). CDR1 is ENHRY, CDR2 SYGVKD, per germline. This CDR3 spans 12 amino acids. V lost 6 bases and J 2 bases, leaving 8 bases between the germline ends. The DNA for the CDR3 is TGTGCCATCAGCACAGGGACCTACGAGCAGTACGTC. It encodes CAISTGTYEQYV.

This chain joins TRBV3-1 (or the pseudogene TRBV3-2) and TRBJ2-5, with 10 bases lining up with TRBD2. The CDR3 sequence is 17 residues long. CDR1 and CDR2 (germline): LGHDT, YNNKEL (reference sequence). V was pared by 0 bases and J by 1 base, with 5 bases of the junction left unmatched. CDR3 bases: TGTGCCAGCAGCCAAGATCTGACTAGCGGGCCCCAAGAGACCCAGTACTTC. It yields the protein CASSQDLTSGPQETQYF.

The chain joins TRBV11-3 to TRBJ2-3; TRBD2 aligns across 7 bases. The CDR3 runs to 15 residues. J gave up 0 bases and V 8 bases, and 8 bases lay outside the gene matches. CDR1 is SGHNT and CDR2 is YENEEA in the germline V gene. The CDR3 here is CASGRAGRSTDTQYF. For the CDR3, the DNA is TGTGCCAGCGGGAGGGCGGGAAGGAGCACAGATACGCAGTATTTT.

The genes are TRBV5-1 and TRBJ2-5, with D unresolved. The CDR3 consists of 12 residues. Germline V gene sequence: CDR1 SGHRS, CDR2 YFSETQ. The germline V and J ends were trimmed by 4 bases and 5 bases, with 9 bases remaining between them. The CDR3 reads CASSLDRETQYF. CDR3 nucleotides: TGCGCCAGCAGCCTGGACCGGGAGACCCAGTACTTC.

This clone was observed a single time. This rearrangement joins TRBV5-6 to TRBJ2-3; the match to TRBD2 covers 7 bases. This CDR3 comprises 14 residues. Germline lookup yields CDR1 SGHDT and CDR2 YYEEEE. After removal of 4 bases from V and 6 bases from J, the junction contained 8 bases not matched to a gene. The CDR3 bases are TGTGCCAGCAGCCGCGCGGGAGCAGGGGATACGCAGTATTTT. Its translation: CASSRAGAGDTQYF.

The gene calls are TRBV6-2 or TRBV6-3 and TRBJ1-5; 11 nucleotides line up with TRBD1. CDR1 MNHEY and CDR2 SVGEGT come from the germline V gene. The junction had 13 bases not matched to a gene; V was cut back by 5 bases and J by 7 bases. The CDR3 is 17 amino acids. The CDR3 sequence is CASSNREGTGGDQPQHF. As DNA, the CDR3 is TGTGCCAGCAGTAACAGAGAGGGGACAGGGGGTGACCAGCCCCAGCATTTT.